This T cell receptor (beta chain) was found in a study of blood T cell repertoires in COVID-19. The germline gives CDR1 SGDLS, CDR2 YYNGEE. Trimming at V came to 0 bases and at J to 5 bases, leaving 6 bases not matched to a gene. This CDR3 contains 15 residues. The repertoire was sequenced with immunoSEQ multiplex PCR; TCRdb's copy has only in-frame clones and lacks some. The sample yields 250,000 to 300,000 clones, roughly 90% seen once. The rearrangement joins TRBV9 to TRBJ1-2; 8 bases fit TRBD1. Sequences were obtained from peripheral blood. This clonotype originated in a woman aged 55-70 years with acute or convalescent COVID-19. The CDR3 DNA is TGTGCCAGCAGCGTAGCTACAGGGGGGGAGTATGGCTACACCTTC. Its protein is CASSVATGGEYGYTF.